The 10 T cell receptor beta chains below all came from one sample that was sequenced in a study of human versus mouse CDR3 diversity and MHC coevolution. TCRdb's copy holds only in-frame clones and misses some; the assay was immunoSEQ multiplex PCR. Altogether about 77,000 clones are present, around 90% being singletons, with the ten largest covering 0.15%. The sequenced sample consisted of naive CD4+ T cells from blood. Specified subset: CD45RO-negative CD62L-positive naive CD4 T cells. These receptors all come from a person aged 30 to 70 in good health.

The chain carries TRBV6-5 and TRBJ2-7, with 7 bases fitting TRBD2. The CDR3 is 13 amino acids. The germline gives CDR1 MNHEY, CDR2 SVGAGI. The V and J ends lost 11 bases and 1 base, in that order; junction bases with no gene match: 8. This CDR3 reads CAAHEAGSYEQYF. The DNA of the CDR3 is TGTGCCGCCCACGAAGCGGGGTCCTACGAGCAGTACTTC.

The V call is TRBV7-6, the J call TRBJ2-3; 10 positions match TRBD2. Trimming at V came to 4 bases and at J to 0 bases, leaving 4 bases not matched to a gene. The length of the CDR3 is 16 residues. Per the germline V gene, CDR1 is SGHVS and CDR2 is FNYEAQ. The CDR3 loop is CASSSRTSGSTDTQYF. Written as DNA, the CDR3 is TGTGCCAGCAGCTCTAGGACTAGCGGAAGCACAGATACGCAGTATTTT.

The CDR3 sequence: CASSQTWGGRTDTQYF. The CDR3 DNA reads as TGTGCCAGCAGCCAAACATGGGGGGGGAGGACAGATACGCAGTATTTT. The chain couples TRBV4-2 to TRBJ2-3, with 7 bases identical to TRBD2. The V gene's germline CDR1 is LGHNA and CDR2 YNFKEQ. V lost 2 bases, J lost 3 bases, and 8 bases stayed unmatched. This CDR3 is 16 amino acids long.

This rearrangement joins TRBV21-1 to TRBJ1-5; TRBD1 is the table's D call and was not checked against the DNA. TRBV21-1 corresponds to a pseudogene. This CDR3 has 15 amino acids. In DNA form, the CDR3 reads TGTGCCAGCAGCAGCCCAGGCCTTACAACTCAGCCCCAGCATTTT. Its protein product is CASSSPGLTTQPQHF.

This rearrangement joins TRBV5-1 to TRBJ2-6; D is perhaps TRBD1 (6 bases). The CDR3 is 15 residues long. The germline CDR1 and CDR2 sequences are SGHRS and YFSETQ. V lost 2 bases and J lost 2, with 8 bases in between. As DNA, the CDR3 is TGCGCCAGCAGCTTCACAGGGCCTGGGGCCAACGTCCTGACTTTC. It codes for CASSFTGPGANVLTF.

The chain employs TRBV18 and TRBJ1-6; D remains unclear. The CDR3 covers 17 residues. Germline CDR1 KGHSH, CDR2 LQKENI. The V gene lost 3 bases and the J gene lost 0 bases, with 12 bases spanning the gap. CDR3 protein: CASSPAQPSSYNSPLHF. CDR3 sequence (DNA): TGTGCCAGCTCACCGGCACAGCCGAGCTCCTATAATTCACCCCTCCACTTT.

The chain uses TRBV5-1 and TRBJ1-3, with D hard to call. The CDR3 contains 15 residues. The V gene's germline CDR1 is SGHRS and CDR2 YFSETQ. V was pared by 0 bases and J by 9 bases, with 16 bases between. CDR3 in DNA: TGCGCCAGCAGCTTGGGGGAGCTCGGGGTTGGCACCATATATTTT. It translates to CASSLGELGVGTIYF.

The chain is built from TRBV7-6 and TRBJ1-1; 11 bases fit TRBD1. With V trimmed by 5 bases and J by 4 bases, 9 bases remained unmatched. The CDR3 totals 16 residues. Germline CDR1 and CDR2: SGHVS and FNYEAQ. The CDR3 region has the DNA TGTGCCAGCAGCAAGGGGACAGGGGGGTTTGGCACTGAAGCTTTCTTT. Its protein is CASSKGTGGFGTEAFF.

The V call is TRBV25-1, the J call TRBJ2-6; 11 bases map to TRBD1. The CDR3 is 17 residues long. Trimming cost V 8 bases and J 1 base; bases outside gene matches: 7. The germline V gene encodes CDR1 MGHDK and CDR2 SYGVNS. DNA of the CDR3: TGTGCCAGCGGTTCGGGACAGGGGGTTTCTGGGGCCAACGTCCTGACTTTC. This encodes CASGSGQGVSGANVLTF.

The rearrangement joins TRBV5-8 to TRBJ1-4; no clear D gene. This CDR3 has 15 residues. The V gene's germline CDR1 is SGHTS and CDR2 YDEGEE. V was shortened by 3 bases and J by 8 bases, with 17 bases between the two germline ends. CDR3 protein: CASSYPRLAAEKLFF. DNA for the CDR3: TGTGCCAGCAGCTATCCGCGGCTAGCGGCGGAAAAACTGTTTTTT. Variable domain in full (rest from reference TRBV5-8 and TRBJ1-4): EAGVTQSPTHLIKTRGQQATLRCSPISGHTSVYWYQQALGLGLQFLLWYDEGEERNRGNFPPRFSGRQFPNYSSELNVNALELEDSALYLCASSYPRLAAEKLFFGSGTQLSVL.